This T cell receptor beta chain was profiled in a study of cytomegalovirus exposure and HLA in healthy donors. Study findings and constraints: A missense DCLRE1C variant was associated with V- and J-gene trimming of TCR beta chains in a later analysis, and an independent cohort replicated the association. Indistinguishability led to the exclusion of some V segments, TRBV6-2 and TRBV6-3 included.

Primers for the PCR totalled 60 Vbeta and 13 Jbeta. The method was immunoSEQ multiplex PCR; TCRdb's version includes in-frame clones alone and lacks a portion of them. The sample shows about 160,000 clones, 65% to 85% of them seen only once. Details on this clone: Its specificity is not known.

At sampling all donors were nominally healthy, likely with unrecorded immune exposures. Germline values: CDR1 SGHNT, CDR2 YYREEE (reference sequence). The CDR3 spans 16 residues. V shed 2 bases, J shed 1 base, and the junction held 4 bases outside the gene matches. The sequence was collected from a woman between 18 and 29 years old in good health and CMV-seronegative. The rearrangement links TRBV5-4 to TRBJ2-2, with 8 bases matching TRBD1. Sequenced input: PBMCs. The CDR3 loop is CASSLYGQGNTGELFF. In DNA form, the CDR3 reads TGTGCCAGCAGCTTATATGGACAGGGGAACACCGGGGAGCTGTTTTTT.